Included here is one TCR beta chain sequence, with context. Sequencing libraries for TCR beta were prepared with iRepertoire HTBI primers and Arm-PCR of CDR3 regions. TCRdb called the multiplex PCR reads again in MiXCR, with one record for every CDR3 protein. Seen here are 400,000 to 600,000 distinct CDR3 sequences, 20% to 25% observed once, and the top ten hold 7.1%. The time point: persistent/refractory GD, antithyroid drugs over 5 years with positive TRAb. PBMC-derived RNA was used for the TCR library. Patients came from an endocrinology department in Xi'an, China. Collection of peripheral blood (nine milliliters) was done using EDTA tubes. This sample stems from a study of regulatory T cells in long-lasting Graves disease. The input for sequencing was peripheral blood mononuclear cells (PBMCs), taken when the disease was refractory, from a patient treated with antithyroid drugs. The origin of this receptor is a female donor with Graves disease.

CDR3 sequence reads: CASSPTFNSGTGNYGYTF. As DNA, the CDR3 is TGTGCCAGCAGCCCCACCTTCAATTCCGGGACAGGGAACTATGGCTACACCTTC. This chain uses TRBV7-9 with TRBJ1-2; 9 bases are a match to TRBD1. The V segment lost 5 bases and the J segment 2 bases; nucleotides outside the gene matches: 15. CDR3 length: 18 amino acids. Looked up from germline, CDR1 is SEHNR and CDR2 is FQNEAQ (reference sequence).